These 7 T cell receptor beta chains originate from one sample sequenced in a study of blood T cell repertoires in COVID-19. Sequencing was performed with immunoSEQ multiplex PCR; in TCRdb, only in-frame clones are kept and a portion is missing. This table holds around 250,000 clones, around 86% found once. Sequenced input: PBMCs or T cells enriched from blood (not recorded which). Every receptor here comes from a man between 18 and 29 years old who had recovered from COVID-19.

This chain links TRBV9 with TRBJ2-7; the match to TRBD1 covers 7 bases. Germline-derived CDR1 and CDR2 are SGDLS and YYNGEE. The junction had 8 bases not matched to a gene; V was cut back by 4 bases and J by 4 bases. This CDR3 has 14 amino acids. The CDR3 here is CASSPETGPYEQYF. CDR3 DNA: TGTGCCAGCAGCCCAGAGACAGGGCCGTACGAGCAGTACTTC.

This chain links TRBV13 with TRBJ2-7; 7 bases align to TRBD2. V lost 3 bases and J lost 4; bases outside the gene matches: 6. This CDR3 has 14 amino acids. CDR1 and CDR2 (germline): PRHDT, FYEKMQ (reference sequence). CDR3 DNA: TGTGCCAGCAGCTTCCGCGGGAGTATGTACGAGCAGTACTTC. Its protein product is CASSFRGSMYEQYF.

This chain connects TRBV30 to TRBJ2-5; D unclear. Germline CDR1 is GTSNPN and CDR2 is SVGIG (reference sequence). The CDR3 is 13 residues long. Deletions cut 0 bases from V and 3 bases from J, with 8 bases between. The CDR3 loop is CAWSVAEKETQYF. The CDR3 DNA sequence: TGTGCCTGGAGTGTCGCAGAAAAAGAGACCCAGTACTTC.

The V call is TRBV18, the J call TRBJ1-1; D is undetermined. The ends were cut back, 0 bases at V and 0 bases at J, with 11 bases in the middle. This CDR3 region has 16 residues. Germline V gives CDR1 KGHSH, CDR2 LQKENI. Here the CDR3 DNA reads TGTGCCAGCTCACCACCTGGGAGACCGCTGAACACTGAAGCTTTCTTT. As protein: CASSPPGRPLNTEAFF.

The gene calls are TRBV5-8 and TRBJ2-3; 10 bases are shared with TRBD2. This CDR3 contains 17 residues. Trimming took 0 bases from V and 3 from J; bases not matched to a gene: 7. Germline lookup yields CDR1 SGHTS and CDR2 YDEGEE. The DNA of the CDR3 is TGTGCCAGCAGCTTGGCCGGAGCGGGGGGGCTAACAGATACGCAGTATTTT. The encoded protein is CASSLAGAGGLTDTQYF.

This clone was detected a few times. The V and J genes are TRBV18 and TRBJ1-6; TRBD1 aligns across 8 bases. Trimming took 4 bases from V and 10 from J; bases not matched to a gene: 12. CDR1 KGHSH and CDR2 LQKENI come from the germline V gene. This CDR3 region has 16 residues. Written as DNA, the CDR3 is TGTGCCAGCTCACGAACCGGGACAGGAGAAGGGTCACCCCTCCACTTT. The encoded protein is CASSRTGTGEGSPLHF.

The table lists this clone with a count of one. This sequence joins TRBV11-2 and TRBJ2-7; 8 nucleotides match TRBD2. V shed 5 bases and J 4 bases; nucleotides not matched to a gene: 10. CDR1 is SGHAT and CDR2 is FQNNGV in the germline V gene. CDR3 length: 15 amino acids. CDR3 region: CASSPLGGAGYEQYF. CDR3 sequence (DNA): TGTGCCAGCAGCCCCCTCGGGGGGGCTGGGTACGAGCAGTACTTC.